Below are 12 T cell receptor beta chains sequenced from a single sample in a study of memory CD4+ T cells and cytomegalovirus serostatus (dated by TCRdb to between 2017 and 2020). Library preparation used the immunoSEQ multiplex PCR assay. This immuneACCESS table, as held by TCRdb, lists in-frame sequences with V and J called but not all clones. Of the missing ones, under half trace to an unresolved V gene in checked studies; the others have no known cause. The sample table contains 55,000 to 65,000 clones; only one count was recorded for around 80% of them. Around 0.38% of the sample is in the top ten clones. A FACSAria II was used to sort memory CD4+ T cells, defined as single viable CD3+CD4+CD8-CD45RO+ cells. Sequenced sample: memory CD4+ T cells from blood. The receptors here all came from an adult in good health and CMV-seronegative.

This clone was seen a single time. This chain connects TRBV9 to TRBJ2-2, with 10 bases matching TRBD1. V trimming: 4 bases; J trimming: 5 bases; junction bases outside the gene matches: 8. The CDR3 covers 16 residues. CDR1 and CDR2 (germline): SGDLS, YYNGEE. The CDR3 DNA reads TGTGCCAGCAGCCCGGGACAGGGGACAGGAACCGGGGAGCTGTTTTTT. Translation gives CASSPGQGTGTGELFF.

The sample holds one count of this clone. Here the CDR3 DNA reads TGTGCCAGTAGTATTATGGGCGAGGGCACTGAAGCTTTCTTT. It is translated as CASSIMGEGTEAFF. The genes are TRBV19 and TRBJ1-1; no reliable D call. The V gene lost 3 bases and the J gene lost 4 bases, with 12 bases spanning the gap. The V gene's germline CDR1 is LNHDA and CDR2 SQIVND (reference sequence). The CDR3 loop spans 14 amino acids.

The V call is TRBV19, the J call TRBJ2-7; 7 bases are shared with TRBD2. The CDR3 contains 13 residues. The V and J ends lost 6 bases and 7 bases, in that order; junction bases with no gene match: 9. Germline V gene sequence: CDR1 LNHDA, CDR2 SQIVND (reference sequence). CDR3 DNA: TGTGCCAGTAGCCGGGACTATTTTCTGGAGCAGTACTTC. Its protein is CASSRDYFLEQYF.

This rearrangement joins TRBV7-2 to TRBJ2-1; TRBD2 matches 9 bases. After removal of 6 bases from V and 5 bases from J, the junction contained 5 bases not matched to a gene. This CDR3 spans 14 amino acids. CDR1 SGHTA and CDR2 FQGNSA come from the germline V gene. The DNA for the CDR3 is TGTGCCAGCAGGCGGGGGGGGAGTAACAATGAGCAGTTCTTC. Translating it yields CASRRGGSNNEQFF.

The chain carries TRBV7-9 and TRBJ2-7; tentatively, D is TRBD1 or TRBD2 (5 bases each). The CDR3 runs to 14 residues. The germline gives CDR1 SEHNR, CDR2 FQNEAQ (reference sequence). V shed 5 bases and J shed 1 base, with 12 bases lying between them. DNA of the CDR3: TGTGCCAGCAGCGACCGGGACGGATCCTACGAGCAGTACTTC. It encodes CASSDRDGSYEQYF.

The chain is built from TRBV5-6 and TRBJ1-4; 7 nucleotides match TRBD1. Germline V gene lookup returns CDR1 SGHDT and CDR2 YYEEEE. Trimming took 5 bases from V and 6 from J; bases not matched to a gene: 4. The CDR3 consists of 13 residues. The CDR3 here is CASRGQLDEKLFF. DNA of the CDR3: TGTGCCAGCAGGGGACAGCTAGATGAAAAACTGTTTTTT.

The rearrangement uses TRBV7-6 and TRBJ1-1, with 11 bases that match TRBD1. This CDR3 has 15 residues. Trimming took 0 bases from V and 4 from J; bases not matched to a gene: 1. Germline lookup yields CDR1 SGHVS and CDR2 FNYEAQ. CDR3 in DNA: TGTGCCAGCAGCTTAGCAGGGACAGGGGGCACTGAAGCTTTCTTT. Its protein product is CASSLAGTGGTEAFF.

This chain links TRBV9 with TRBJ2-7; D remains ambiguous. The V end was cut by 3 bases, the J end by 3 bases, with 16 bases between. This CDR3 is 15 amino acids long. Looked up from germline, CDR1 is SGDLS and CDR2 is YYNGEE. The CDR3 bases are TGTGCCAGCAGCGCCGGGTCCGTGCCCCACTACGAGCAGTACTTC. This codes for CASSAGSVPHYEQYF.

The chain carries TRBV4-2 and TRBJ1-2; D uncertain. Germline CDR1 is LGHNA and CDR2 is YNFKEQ. The CDR3 runs to 13 residues. V lost 1 base and J 8 bases, leaving 11 bases between the germline ends. The CDR3 spells CASSQGLFGGYTF. The CDR3, as DNA: TGTGCCAGCAGCCAAGGTCTCTTTGGGGGCTACACCTTC.

V usage is TRBV2 and J usage is TRBJ1-1; the D gene is possibly TRBD1 (5 bases). Looked up from germline, CDR1 is SNHLY and CDR2 is FYNNEI. The CDR3 length is 14 residues. The V end lost 6 bases, the J end lost 0 bases, and 11 bases lay between the germline ends. Here the CDR3 DNA reads TGTGCCAGCAGCCTGGGACGGTTGAACACTGAAGCTTTCTTT. Translating it yields CASSLGRLNTEAFF.

The rearrangement joins TRBV19 to TRBJ2-2; D is unclear. CDR3 length: 17 residues. Trimming stripped 3 bases from V and 0 bases from J, with 14 bases between. Germline V gives CDR1 LNHDA, CDR2 SQIVND (reference sequence). The DNA of the CDR3 is TGTGCCAGTAGTATCCCAAACACGTTCGCGAACACCGGGGAGCTGTTTTTT. It is translated as CASSIPNTFANTGELFF.

The genes are TRBV9 and TRBJ1-2; D is ambiguous. The CDR3 is made up of 14 amino acids. V lost 0 bases to trimming and J lost 4 bases, with 10 bases between them. Germline assignment: CDR1 SGDLS and CDR2 YYNGEE. CDR3 DNA sequence: TGTGCCAGCAGCGTAGCCGCGACAAGCTATGGCTACACCTTC. Protein sequence: CASSVAATSYGYTF.